One sample yielded the 22 T cell receptor beta chains listed below, sequenced in a study of shared clonotypes between healthy human individuals. Sequenced by immunoSEQ multiplex PCR; TCRdb stores in-frame clones only, minus some. This table holds around 940,000 clones, 60% to 85% found once. Source material: memory CD4+ T cells sorted from blood. The sample's subset: CD45RA-negative fraction. These receptors were taken from a young man in good health.

In this sample, this clone turned up a few times. The chain combines TRBV19 with TRBJ1-4; possibly TRBD1 for D (6 bases). The germline gives CDR1 LNHDA, CDR2 SQIVND (reference sequence). V lost 8 bases to trimming and J lost 8 bases, with 18 bases between them. The CDR3 covers 14 residues. The CDR3 bases are TGTGCCAGTGGGCAGGGGCCCGTTGGAGAAAAACTGTTTTTT. Its translation is CASGQGPVGEKLFF.

The rearrangement links TRBV7-3 to TRBJ2-1; D call uncertain. CDR3 length: 14 amino acids. Trimming removed 0 bases at V and 1 base at J, with 4 bases between. The germline V gene encodes CDR1 SGHTA and CDR2 FQGTGA. The CDR3: CASSLTGSYNEQFF. Written as DNA, the CDR3 is TGTGCCAGCAGCTTAACGGGGTCCTACAATGAGCAGTTCTTC.

The chain has TRBV2 and TRBJ2-2, with D possibly TRBD2 on 6 matching bases. Looked up from germline, CDR1 is SNHLY and CDR2 is FYNNEI. Deletions cut 1 base from V and 6 bases from J, with 12 bases between. This CDR3 is 15 amino acids long. The CDR3 loop is CASSEVGTSPGELFF. CDR3 nucleotides: TGTGCCAGCAGTGAAGTTGGGACTTCCCCCGGGGAGCTGTTTTTT.

V is TRBV4-2 and J is TRBJ1-6; no clear D. Germline V lookup: CDR1 LGHNA, CDR2 YNFKEQ. The CDR3 is 14 amino acids. V dropped 6 bases and J dropped 9 bases, with 15 bases sitting between them. The CDR3 sequence is CASRSDHVGSPLHF. The CDR3 DNA reads TGTGCCAGCAGGTCAGACCACGTAGGTTCACCCCTCCACTTT.

The chain has TRBV5-1 and TRBJ2-7; unclear D gene. The V and J ends lost 0 bases and 6 bases respectively, with 7 bases between them. CDR1 and CDR2 (germline): SGHRS, YFSETQ. The CDR3 loop spans 12 amino acids. This CDR3 is CASSLVESEQYF. DNA for the CDR3: TGCGCCAGCAGCTTGGTCGAGAGCGAGCAGTACTTC.

This sequence joins TRBV30 and TRBJ1-3; D is unresolved. The V end lost 1 base, the J end lost 4 bases, and 11 bases lay between the germline ends. The CDR3 spans 14 residues. Germline assignment: CDR1 GTSNPN and CDR2 SVGIG (reference sequence). The CDR3 protein is CAWSAGAWGNTIYF. The CDR3 DNA reads as TGTGCCTGGAGTGCTGGAGCCTGGGGAAACACCATATATTTT.

J is TRBJ2-7 and V is TRBV1. TRBV1 has pseudogene status. This CDR3 region has 16 residues. DNA of the CDR3: TGCACCAGCAGCCTCAAGGGCGGACGGGCCTCCTACGAGCAGTACTTC. It encodes CTSSLKGGRASYEQYF.

The CDR3 nucleotides are TGCGCCAGCAGCTTCGGGGCAGGGGGGAACTATGGCTACACCTTC. Encoded protein: CASSFGAGGNYGYTF. The V and J genes are TRBV5-1 and TRBJ1-2; TRBD1 matches 7 bases. Germline CDR1 SGHRS, CDR2 YFSETQ. J lost 2 bases, V lost 2 bases, and 6 bases had no gene match. This CDR3 region has 15 residues.

The V call is TRBV29-1, the J call TRBJ2-1; 10 nucleotides agree with TRBD2. Germline CDR1 and CDR2: SQVTM and ANQGSEA. The CDR3 extends over 17 amino acids. Trimming at V came to 3 bases and at J to 7 bases, leaving 15 bases not matched to a gene. CDR3 sequence (DNA): TGCAGCGTTGAGCGACTAGCGGGTTCTTTACAGGGGAATGAGCAGTTCTTC. The encoded protein is CSVERLAGSLQGNEQFF.

This clone was recorded many times. The gene calls are TRBV25-1 and TRBJ2-7, with TRBD1 matching 7 bases. The CDR3 sequence is 15 residues long. Germline values: CDR1 MGHDK, CDR2 SYGVNS. With V trimmed by 6 bases and J by 6 bases, 14 bases remained unmatched. CDR3 DNA sequence: TGTGCCAGCAGCAGACCGGGACAGTCCAAGTCCGAGCAGTACTTC. Amino acids: CASSRPGQSKSEQYF.

This chain joins TRBV11-2 and TRBJ2-7, with D hard to call. Between the trimmed V and J ends, which lost 0 bases and 0 bases, there was a span of 6 bases. The germline gives CDR1 SGHAT, CDR2 FQNNGV. This CDR3 region has 14 residues. CDR3 coding DNA: TGTGCCAGCAGCTTAGACGTCTACTCCTACGAGCAGTACTTC. It encodes CASSLDVYSYEQYF.

V is TRBV6-6 and J is TRBJ2-3, with 8 bases fitting TRBD2. Germline CDR1 is MNHNY and CDR2 is SVGAGI (reference sequence). J was trimmed by 4 bases and V by 6 bases; bases with no gene match: 6. The CDR3 is 14 residues long. The CDR3 region has the DNA TGTGCCAGCAGAGCAGCGGGAGCCGCAGATACGCAGTATTTT. Translating gives CASRAAGAADTQYF.

The gene calls are TRBV18 and TRBJ2-1, with D possibly being TRBD2 (6 bases). V shed 0 bases and J shed 7 bases, with 13 bases lying between them. The CDR3 length is 15 residues. Germline CDR1 reads KGHSH; CDR2 reads LQKENI. The CDR3 here is CASSPPEGLKNEQFF. The CDR3 DNA reads TGTGCCAGCTCACCACCGGAGGGGTTGAAAAATGAGCAGTTCTTC.

Here the CDR3 reads CASSRSGQKDYEQYF. In DNA form, the CDR3 reads TGCGCCAGCAGCCGCTCGGGACAGAAAGATTACGAGCAGTACTTC. The V and J genes are TRBV5-1 and TRBJ2-7, with TRBD1 identical over 7 bases. Germline CDR1 and CDR2: SGHRS and YFSETQ. This CDR3 is 15 amino acids long. V dropped 4 bases and J dropped 4; count of bases not matched to a gene: 11.

The chain carries TRBV2 and TRBJ2-2; TRBD1 matches 10 bases. Germline CDR1 and CDR2: SNHLY and FYNNEI. V lost 7 bases to trimming and J lost 5 bases; unmatched junction nucleotides: 7. This CDR3 contains 15 residues. CDR3 nucleotide sequence: TGTGCCAGCACTCGGGACAGGGGAGGGACCGGGGAGCTGTTTTTT. The encoded protein is CASTRDRGGTGELFF.

This clone has more than one count but fewer than ten. The chain joins TRBV14 to TRBJ2-1; 9 nucleotides agree with TRBD1. CDR1 and CDR2 (germline): SGHDN, FVKESK. V lost 4 bases and J lost 10; bases outside the gene matches: 8. CDR3 length: 14 amino acids. The chain's CDR3 is CASSRGQGIREQFF. In DNA, the CDR3 is TGTGCCAGCAGCCGCGGACAGGGGATTCGGGAGCAGTTCTTC.

Regarding this clone: As the CDR3 is not closed by the conserved phenylalanine or tryptophan, this likely results from a read error. The genes are TRBV5-6 and TRBJ2-7; D not resolved. The CDR3 consists of 14 residues. Per germline, CDR1 SGHDT and CDR2 YYEEEE. Between the trimmed V and J ends, which lost 1 base and 3 bases, there was a span of 11 bases. The CDR3 nucleotides read TGTGCCAGCAGCTTGCGGGTAGGCGACTACGAGCAGTACCTC. This codes for CASSLRVGDYEQYL.

The chain couples TRBV10-1 to TRBJ1-2, with unresolved D. Trimming left V 10 bases short and J 4 bases short, with 16 bases between. This CDR3 is built from 13 residues. Germline V gives CDR1 WNHNN, CDR2 SYGVQD (reference sequence). CDR3 in DNA: TGCGCCACCCCCGGGGATAGCTTCTATGGCTACACCTTC. As protein: CATPGDSFYGYTF.

The genes are TRBV4-1 and TRBJ2-5; perhaps TRBD1 as D (6 bases). Germline CDR1 and CDR2: MGHRA and YSYEKL. Trimming removed 4 bases from V and 2 bases from J, with 20 bases in between. CDR3 length: 17 amino acids. CDR3 in amino acids: CASSPATGMWSQETQYF. The CDR3 nucleotides are TGCGCCAGCAGCCCCGCTACAGGGATGTGGTCACAAGAGACCCAGTACTTC.

The chain is built from TRBV27 and TRBJ1-2, with 9 nucleotides matching TRBD1. CDR1 is MNHEY, CDR2 SMNVEV, per germline (reference sequence). This CDR3 comprises 15 residues. After removal of 7 bases from V and 1 base from J, the junction contained 7 bases not matched to a gene. The CDR3 bases are TGTGCCAGCAAGTTGGGGACAGGGCTTAACTATGGCTACACCTTC. Translating it yields CASKLGTGLNYGYTF.

The CDR3 DNA follows: TGTGCTAGTGGTTCCCGCGCAGGGAGCGCCCAAGAGACCCAGTACTTC. It translates to CASGSRAGSAQETQYF. The rearrangement links TRBV12-5 to TRBJ2-5, with D perhaps being TRBD1 or TRBD2 (5 bases each). This CDR3 contains 16 residues. V gave up 4 bases and J gave up 1 base, with 16 bases separating them. Germline CDR1 is LGHNT and CDR2 is FRNRAP.

This sequence joins TRBV21-1 and TRBJ1-5; the table's D call, TRBD1, has no DNA check behind it. TRBV21-1 represents a pseudogene. The CDR3 consists of 15 residues. This chain's CDR3 is CASSNTWTAVGPQHF. The CDR3 nucleotides read TGTGCCAGCAGCAACACCTGGACAGCCGTCGGGCCCCAGCATTTT.